The TCR beta chain under discussion was sequenced for a study of T-cell reconstitution after alpha-beta-depleted transplantation in children. This clonotype occurred a few times. The CDR3 extends over 12 amino acids. Per germline, CDR1 DFQATT and CDR2 SNEGSKA (reference sequence). Trimming shortened V by 2 bases and J by 7 bases, and 11 bases separated the two germline ends. Unique molecular identifiers featured in how the TCRbeta library was prepared. TCRdb recomputed calls from the PCR reads with MiXCR, one row per CDR3 protein. The sample gives around 480,000 distinct CDR3 sequences, approximately 30% of which show up once; under 3% is in the top ten.

The J gene is TRBJ1-1, the V gene TRBV20-1; no firm D call. This TCR came from a human donor who donated a stem cell graft to a child with aplastic anemia. The sequencing here drew on PBMCs from the stem cell graft donor, taken from the stem cell graft. CDR3 in amino acids: CSARQVGVEAFF. The CDR3 DNA reads as TGCAGTGCTAGACAAGTAGGAGTTGAAGCTTTCTTT.